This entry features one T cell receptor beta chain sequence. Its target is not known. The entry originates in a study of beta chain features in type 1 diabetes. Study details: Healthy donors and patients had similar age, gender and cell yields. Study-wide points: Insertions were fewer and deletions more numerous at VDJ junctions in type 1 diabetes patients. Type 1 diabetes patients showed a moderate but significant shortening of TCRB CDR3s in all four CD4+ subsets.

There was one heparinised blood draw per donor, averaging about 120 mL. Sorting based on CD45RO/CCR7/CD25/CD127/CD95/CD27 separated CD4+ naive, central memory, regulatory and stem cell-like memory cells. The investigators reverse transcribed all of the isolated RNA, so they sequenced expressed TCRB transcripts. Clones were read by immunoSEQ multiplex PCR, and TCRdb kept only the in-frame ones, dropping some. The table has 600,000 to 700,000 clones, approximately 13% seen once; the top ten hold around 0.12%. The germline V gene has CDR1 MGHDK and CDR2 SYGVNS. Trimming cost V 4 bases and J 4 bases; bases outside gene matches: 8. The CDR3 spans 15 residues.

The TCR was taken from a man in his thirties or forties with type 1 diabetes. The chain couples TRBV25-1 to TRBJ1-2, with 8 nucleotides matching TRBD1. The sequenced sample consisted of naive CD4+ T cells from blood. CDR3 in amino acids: CASSAYDRGGYGYTF. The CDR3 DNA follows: TGTGCCAGCAGTGCGTACGACAGGGGTGGCTATGGCTACACCTTC.